Listed here are 14 T cell receptor beta chains from one sample, sequenced in a study of early T cells in non-severe SARS-CoV-2 infection. TCRdb called the 5' RACE reads again in MiXCR, with one record for every CDR3 protein. The table includes about 49,000 distinct CDR3 sequences, roughly 6% detected once. The sequencing here drew on whole blood, taken at baseline. Source of these receptors: an adult who was a healthcare worker with PCR-confirmed SARS-CoV-2 infection or an uninfected control (not recorded which).

J is TRBJ2-3 and V is TRBV6-1, with TRBD1 identical over 10 bases. The CDR3 covers 16 residues. Germline values: CDR1 MNHNS, CDR2 SASEGT. Trimming took 2 bases from V and 2 from J; bases not matched to a gene: 4. CDR3 residues: CASSEYGQGVTDTQYF. As DNA, the CDR3 is TGTGCCAGCAGTGAATACGGACAGGGGGTCACAGATACGCAGTATTTT.

This clonotype was counted only a few times. This CDR3 is CASRPGYQETQYF. CDR3 DNA sequence: TGTGCAAGTCGTCCGGGGTACCAAGAGACCCAGTACTTC. V gene TRBV12-2 combines with J gene TRBJ2-5. TRBV12-2 is a recognized pseudogene. CDR3 length: 13 amino acids.

This clonotype occurred a few times. The chain employs TRBV9 and TRBJ2-6; D call uncertain. This CDR3 region has 16 residues. V was shortened by 0 bases and J by 0 bases, with 7 bases between the two germline ends. Germline CDR1 is SGDLS and CDR2 is YYNGEE. CDR3 bases: TGTGCCAGCAGCGTAGCCCCGGACTCTGGGGCCAACGTCCTGACTTTC. Amino acids: CASSVAPDSGANVLTF.

There are many counts of this clonotype. The chain joins TRBV30 to TRBJ1-4; D gene unclear. Looked up from germline, CDR1 is GTSNPN and CDR2 is SVGIG (reference sequence). This CDR3 has 14 residues. The V gene lost 1 base and the J gene lost 0 bases, with 6 bases spanning the gap. The CDR3 loop is CAWSAGTTNEKLFF. The CDR3 coding sequence is TGTGCCTGGAGTGCAGGAACAACTAATGAAAAACTGTTTTTT.

This clonotype was observed many times. This rearrangement joins TRBV5-1 to TRBJ2-1; unclear D gene. Germline values: CDR1 SGHRS, CDR2 YFSETQ. CDR3 length equals 12 residues. V was pared by 0 bases and J by 10 bases, with 8 bases between. The CDR3 DNA reads as TGCGCCAGCAGCTTGGTTAGGACCGAGCAGTTCTTC. Its translation: CASSLVRTEQFF.

V and J are TRBV5-4 and TRBJ1-2; D might be TRBD1 (5 bases). Germline loops: CDR1 SGHNT, CDR2 YYREEE (reference sequence). With 0 bases removed from V and 4 bases from J, the gap between germline ends came to 7 bases. This CDR3 comprises 13 residues. Written as DNA, the CDR3 is TGTGCCAGCAGCTTGGCGGGGGGCTATGGCTACACCTTC. Its protein product is CASSLAGGYGYTF.

This clonotype was recorded at least ten times. The V gene is TRBV20-1, the J gene TRBJ2-7; unclear D gene. Trimming stripped 0 bases from V and 10 bases from J, with 13 bases between. Germline CDR1 is DFQATT and CDR2 is SNEGSKA (reference sequence). CDR3 size: 12 residues. The CDR3 nucleotides are TGCAGTGCTAGAGACTCCGACACCAACCAGTACTTC. This codes for CSARDSDTNQYF.

The chain couples TRBV28 to TRBJ2-3; D might be TRBD2 (5 bases). Trimming cost V 8 bases and J 2 bases, with 11 bases left between them. Germline V gene sequence: CDR1 MDHEN, CDR2 SYDVKM. This CDR3 is built from 13 residues. The DNA of the CDR3 is TGTGCCAGCCATATGAGGGTCACAGATACGCAGTATTTT. Translation gives CASHMRVTDTQYF.

This chain connects TRBV29-1 to TRBJ2-1; maybe TRBD2 (6 bases). The CDR3 has 14 amino acids. Germline lookup yields CDR1 SQVTM and CDR2 ANQGSEA. The germline V and J ends were trimmed by 0 bases and 8 bases, with 14 bases remaining between them. The CDR3 nucleotides are TGCAGCGTTGAAGATCAGGGCCCGGGAGATGAGCAGTTCTTC. Protein: CSVEDQGPGDEQFF.

The chain employs TRBV7-6 and TRBJ2-7; D not resolved. The CDR3 spans 13 residues. The V gene lost 3 bases and the J gene lost 2 bases, with 8 bases spanning the gap. In germline, CDR1 is SGHVS, CDR2 FNYEAQ. This CDR3 reads CASSFEPAYEQYF. The DNA for the CDR3 is TGTGCCAGCAGCTTTGAGCCAGCCTACGAGCAGTACTTC.

This clonotype was observed at least ten times. This chain connects TRBV14 to TRBJ2-3, with TRBD2 matching over 7 bases. This CDR3 contains 14 residues. Germline V gene lookup returns CDR1 SGHDN and CDR2 FVKESK. V shed 4 bases, J shed 4 bases, and the junction held 5 bases outside the gene matches. CDR3 nucleotides: TGTGCCAGCAGCCCCCAACGGGGGGCAGATACGCAGTATTTT. Translation gives CASSPQRGADTQYF.

As regards this clonotype: A much larger clone differs from this one at a single base, so this may be a read error. The V call is TRBV2, the J call TRBJ1-2; no firm D call. The CDR3 has 14 residues. Germline CDR1 reads SNHLY; CDR2 reads FYNNEI. The CDR3 here is CASSEWAANYGHTF. The CDR3 bases are TGTGCCAGCAGTGAGTGGGCAGCTAACTATGGCCACACCTTC.

This clonotype was counted a few times. The junction departs from germline at one end; a sequencing error may be responsible. This CDR3 reads CATSSTRDRAHF. CDR3 DNA: TGTGCCACCAGTTCAACCCGGGACAGAGCCCACTTT. This chain joins TRBV2 and TRBJ1-6; 7 bases map to TRBD1. Germline V CDR1 and CDR2: SNHLY, FYNNEI. This CDR3 has 12 amino acids.

The rearrangement uses TRBV15 and TRBJ1-4; D unclear. This CDR3 spans 15 amino acids. Trimming left V 1 base short and J 0 bases short, with 6 bases between. Germline lookup yields CDR1 LNHNV and CDR2 YYDKDF (reference sequence). The CDR3 DNA reads as TGTGCCACCAGCAGAGGGAGAGCAACTAATGAAAAACTGTTTTTT. Protein: CATSRGRATNEKLFF.